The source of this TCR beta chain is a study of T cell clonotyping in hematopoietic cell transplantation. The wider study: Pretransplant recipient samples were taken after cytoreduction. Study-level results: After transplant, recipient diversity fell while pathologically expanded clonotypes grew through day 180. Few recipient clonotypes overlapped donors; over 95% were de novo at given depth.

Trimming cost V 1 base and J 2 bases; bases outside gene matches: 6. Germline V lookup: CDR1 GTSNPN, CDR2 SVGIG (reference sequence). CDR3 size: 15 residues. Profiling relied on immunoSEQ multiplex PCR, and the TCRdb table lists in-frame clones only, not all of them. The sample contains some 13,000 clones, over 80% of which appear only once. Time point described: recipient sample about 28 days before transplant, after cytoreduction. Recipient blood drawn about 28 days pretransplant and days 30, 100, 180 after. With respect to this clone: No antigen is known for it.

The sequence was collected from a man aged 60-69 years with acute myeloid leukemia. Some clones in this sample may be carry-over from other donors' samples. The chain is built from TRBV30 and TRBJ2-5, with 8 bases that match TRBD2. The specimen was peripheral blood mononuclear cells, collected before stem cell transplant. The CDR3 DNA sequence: TGTGCCTGGAGTGGTGTAGGACTAGCACAAGAGACCCAGTACTTC. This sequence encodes CAWSGVGLAQETQYF.